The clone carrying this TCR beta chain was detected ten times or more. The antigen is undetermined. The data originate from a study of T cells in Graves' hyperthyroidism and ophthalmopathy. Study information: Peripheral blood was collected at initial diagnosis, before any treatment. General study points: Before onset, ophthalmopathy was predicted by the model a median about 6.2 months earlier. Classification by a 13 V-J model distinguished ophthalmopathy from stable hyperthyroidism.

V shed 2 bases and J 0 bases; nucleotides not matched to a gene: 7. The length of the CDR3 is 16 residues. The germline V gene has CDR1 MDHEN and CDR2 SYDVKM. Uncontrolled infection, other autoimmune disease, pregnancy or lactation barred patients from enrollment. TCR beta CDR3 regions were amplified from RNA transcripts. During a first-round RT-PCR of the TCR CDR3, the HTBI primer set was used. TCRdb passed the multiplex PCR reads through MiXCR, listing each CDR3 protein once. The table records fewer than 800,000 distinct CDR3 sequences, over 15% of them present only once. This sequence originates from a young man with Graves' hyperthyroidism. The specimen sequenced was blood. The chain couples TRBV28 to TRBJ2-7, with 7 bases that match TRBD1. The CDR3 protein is CASSLIEGGRSYEQYF. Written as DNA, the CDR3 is TGTGCCAGCAGTTTAATTGAAGGGGGCCGCTCCTACGAGCAGTACTTC.